This TCR beta chain came from a study of blood T cell repertoires in COVID-19. Study-level background: Sources were T cells, B-cell-depleted T cells, or PBMCs; the material itself was cDNA or gDNA.

This clone was seen just once. Germline V gene sequence: CDR1 WNHNN, CDR2 SYGVQD (reference sequence). Trimming removed 4 bases from V and 8 bases from J; junction bases left unmatched: 11. This CDR3 region has 15 residues. Per the original methods: Nucleated cell counts were estimated from reference gene primer amplification. Only in-frame clones appear in the TCRdb table, and some are missing; sequencing was by immunoSEQ multiplex PCR. The V and J calls and clone size come from that table; D and trimming were worked out from the DNA. The data contain approximately 480,000 clones, around 87% of them seen just once; the ten biggest clones take up approximately 0.7%.

Sequencing was carried out using PBMCs or T cells enriched from blood (not recorded which). The rearrangement joins TRBV10-1 to TRBJ1-3; 7 positions agree with TRBD1. This receptor was obtained from a woman between 18 and 30 years old who had recovered from COVID-19. The CDR3 DNA reads as TGCGCCAGCAGTGGAGGGACAGAAGGGTTCGACACCATATATTTT. The encoded protein is CASSGGTEGFDTIYF.